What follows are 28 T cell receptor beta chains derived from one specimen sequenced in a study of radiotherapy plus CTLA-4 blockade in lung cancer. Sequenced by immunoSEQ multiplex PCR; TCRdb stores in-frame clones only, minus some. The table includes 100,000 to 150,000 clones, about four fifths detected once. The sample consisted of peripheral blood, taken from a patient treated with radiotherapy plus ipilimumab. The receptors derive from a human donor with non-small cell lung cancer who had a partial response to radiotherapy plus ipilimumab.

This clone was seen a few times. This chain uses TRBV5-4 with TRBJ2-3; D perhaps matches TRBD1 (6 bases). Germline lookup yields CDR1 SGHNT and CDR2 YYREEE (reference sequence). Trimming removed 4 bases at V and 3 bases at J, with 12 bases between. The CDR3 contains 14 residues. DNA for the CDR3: TGTGCCAGCAGCCCCACAGGGTCGACAGATACGCAGTATTTT. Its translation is CASSPTGSTDTQYF.

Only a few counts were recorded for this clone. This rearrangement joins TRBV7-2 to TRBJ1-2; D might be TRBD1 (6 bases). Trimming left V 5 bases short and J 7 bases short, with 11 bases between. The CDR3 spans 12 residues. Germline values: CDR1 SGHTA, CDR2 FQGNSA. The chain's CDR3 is CASSHREGGYTF. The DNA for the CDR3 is TGTGCCAGCAGCCACAGGGAAGGTGGCTACACCTTC. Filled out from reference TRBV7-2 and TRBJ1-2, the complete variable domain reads GAGVSQSPSNKVTEKGKDVELRCDPISGHTALYWYRQSLGQGLEFLIYFQGNSAPDKSGLPSDRFSAERTGGSVSTLTIQRTQQEDSAVYLCASSHREGGYTFGSGTRLTVV.

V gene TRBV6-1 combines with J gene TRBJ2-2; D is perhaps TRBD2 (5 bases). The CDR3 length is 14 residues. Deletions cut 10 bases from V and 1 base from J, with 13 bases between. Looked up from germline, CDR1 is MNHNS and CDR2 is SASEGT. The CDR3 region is CATAGIGNTGELFF. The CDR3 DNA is TGTGCCACTGCCGGGATCGGGAACACCGGGGAGCTGTTTTTT.

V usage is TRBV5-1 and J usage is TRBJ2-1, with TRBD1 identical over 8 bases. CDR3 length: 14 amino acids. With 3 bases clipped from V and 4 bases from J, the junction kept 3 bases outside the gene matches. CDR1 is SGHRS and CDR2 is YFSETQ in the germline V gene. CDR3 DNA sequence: TGCGCCAGCAGCTACACAGGGGGGTACAATGAGCAGTTCTTC. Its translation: CASSYTGGYNEQFF.

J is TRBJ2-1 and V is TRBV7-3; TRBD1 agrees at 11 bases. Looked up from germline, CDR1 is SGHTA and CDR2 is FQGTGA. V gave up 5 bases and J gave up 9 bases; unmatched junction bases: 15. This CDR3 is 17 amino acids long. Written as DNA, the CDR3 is TGTGCCAGCAGCCGACAACCGGGACAGGGGGTTATGGGTGAGCAGTTCTTC. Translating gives CASSRQPGQGVMGEQFF.

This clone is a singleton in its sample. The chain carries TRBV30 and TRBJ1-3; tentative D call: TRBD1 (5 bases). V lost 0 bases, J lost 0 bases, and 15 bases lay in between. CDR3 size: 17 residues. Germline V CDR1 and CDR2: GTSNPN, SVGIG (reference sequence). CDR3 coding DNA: TGTGCCTGGAGTGTATTGGGGGAGGGTTTCTCTGGAAACACCATATATTTT. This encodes CAWSVLGEGFSGNTIYF.

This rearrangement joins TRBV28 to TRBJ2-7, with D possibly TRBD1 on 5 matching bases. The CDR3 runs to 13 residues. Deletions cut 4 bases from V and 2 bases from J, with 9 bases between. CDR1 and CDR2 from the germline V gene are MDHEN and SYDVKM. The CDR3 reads CASSYGRAYEQYF. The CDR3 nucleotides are TGTGCCAGCAGTTATGGCAGGGCCTACGAGCAGTACTTC.

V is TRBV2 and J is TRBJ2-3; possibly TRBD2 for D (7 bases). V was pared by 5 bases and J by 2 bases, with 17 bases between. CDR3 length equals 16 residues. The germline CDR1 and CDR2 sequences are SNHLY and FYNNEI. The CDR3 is CASSRGREWATDTQYF. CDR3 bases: TGTGCCAGCAGTCGGGGGCGGGAGTGGGCCACAGATACGCAGTATTTT.

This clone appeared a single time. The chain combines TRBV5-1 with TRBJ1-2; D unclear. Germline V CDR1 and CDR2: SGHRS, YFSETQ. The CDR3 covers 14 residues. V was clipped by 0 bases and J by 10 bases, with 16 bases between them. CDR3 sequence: CASSLGELGDDYTF. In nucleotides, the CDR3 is TGCGCCAGCAGCTTGGGGGAGTTAGGCGATGACTACACCTTC.

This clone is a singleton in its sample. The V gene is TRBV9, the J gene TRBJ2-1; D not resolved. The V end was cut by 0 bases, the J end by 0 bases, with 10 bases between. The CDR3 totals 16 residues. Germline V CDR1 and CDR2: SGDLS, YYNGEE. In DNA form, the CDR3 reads TGTGCCAGCAGCGTAGGAGCTGCGAGCTCCTACAATGAGCAGTTCTTC. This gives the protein CASSVGAASSYNEQFF.

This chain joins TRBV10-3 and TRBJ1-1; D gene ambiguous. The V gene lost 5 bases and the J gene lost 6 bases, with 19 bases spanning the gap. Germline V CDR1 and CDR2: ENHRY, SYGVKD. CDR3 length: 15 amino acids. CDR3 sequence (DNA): TGTGCCATCAGTCCCGGGGTAGGGTCCCTTTCTGAAGCTTTCTTT. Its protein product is CAISPGVGSLSEAFF.

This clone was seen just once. This chain's CDR3 is CASSLGQTYEQYF. CDR3 coding DNA: TGTGCCAGCTCACTCGGACAGACTTACGAGCAGTACTTC. V gene TRBV18 combines with J gene TRBJ2-7; possible D gene TRBD1, 6 bases. V dropped 4 bases and J dropped 4 bases, with 11 bases sitting between them. Germline V gene lookup returns CDR1 KGHSH and CDR2 LQKENI. This CDR3 has 13 amino acids.

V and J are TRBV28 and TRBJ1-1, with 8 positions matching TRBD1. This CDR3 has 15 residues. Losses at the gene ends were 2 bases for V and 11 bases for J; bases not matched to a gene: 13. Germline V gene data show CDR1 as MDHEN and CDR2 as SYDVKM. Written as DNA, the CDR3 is TGTGCCAGCAGTTTACGAAGACAGGGGTTGAGGACGGCTTTCTTT. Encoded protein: CASSLRRQGLRTAFF.

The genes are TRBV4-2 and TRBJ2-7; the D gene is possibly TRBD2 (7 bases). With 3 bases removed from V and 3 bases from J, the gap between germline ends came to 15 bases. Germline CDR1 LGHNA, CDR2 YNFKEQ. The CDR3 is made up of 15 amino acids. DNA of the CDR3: TGTGCCAGCAGCCAGGACAGCGGGATTCACTACGAGCAGTACGTC. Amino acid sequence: CASSQDSGIHYEQYV.

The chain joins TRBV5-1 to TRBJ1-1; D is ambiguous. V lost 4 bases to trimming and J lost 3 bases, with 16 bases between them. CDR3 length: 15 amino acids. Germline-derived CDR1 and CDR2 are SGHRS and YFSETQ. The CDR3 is CASSPPRQEHTEAFF. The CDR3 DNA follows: TGCGCCAGCAGCCCCCCGCGTCAGGAACACACTGAAGCTTTCTTT.

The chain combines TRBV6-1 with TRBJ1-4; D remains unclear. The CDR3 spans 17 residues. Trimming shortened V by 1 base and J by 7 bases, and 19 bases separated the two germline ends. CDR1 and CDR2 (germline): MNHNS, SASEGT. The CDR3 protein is CASSEGVSSLLGEKLFF. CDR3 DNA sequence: TGTGCCAGCAGTGAAGGCGTATCGTCACTCCTAGGTGAAAAACTGTTTTTT.

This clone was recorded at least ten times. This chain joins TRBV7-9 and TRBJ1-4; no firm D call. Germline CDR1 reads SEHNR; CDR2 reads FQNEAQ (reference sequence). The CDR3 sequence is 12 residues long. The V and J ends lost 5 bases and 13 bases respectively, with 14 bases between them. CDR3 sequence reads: CASSVIDGRLFF. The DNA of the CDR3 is TGTGCCAGCAGCGTAATCGACGGGAGACTGTTTTTT. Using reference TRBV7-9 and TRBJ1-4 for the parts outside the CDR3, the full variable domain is DTGVSQNPRHKITKRGQNVTFRCDPISEHNRLYWYRQTLGQGPEFLTYFQNEAQLEKSRLLSDRFSAERPKGSFSTLEIQRTEQGDSAMYLCASSVIDGRLFFGSGTQLSVL.

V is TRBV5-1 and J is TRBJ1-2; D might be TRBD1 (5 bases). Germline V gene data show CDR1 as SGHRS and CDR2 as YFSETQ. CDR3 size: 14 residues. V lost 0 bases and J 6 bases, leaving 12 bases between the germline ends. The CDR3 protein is CASSLGTLDDGYTF. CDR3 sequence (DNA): TGCGCCAGCAGCTTGGGGACACTGGACGATGGCTACACCTTC.

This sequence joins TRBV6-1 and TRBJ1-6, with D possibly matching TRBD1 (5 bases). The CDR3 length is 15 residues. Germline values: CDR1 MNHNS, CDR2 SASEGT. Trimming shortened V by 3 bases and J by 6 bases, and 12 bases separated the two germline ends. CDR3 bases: TGTGCCAGCAGTGAGCTGGACATTGTTAATTCACCCCTCCACTTT. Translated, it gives CASSELDIVNSPLHF.

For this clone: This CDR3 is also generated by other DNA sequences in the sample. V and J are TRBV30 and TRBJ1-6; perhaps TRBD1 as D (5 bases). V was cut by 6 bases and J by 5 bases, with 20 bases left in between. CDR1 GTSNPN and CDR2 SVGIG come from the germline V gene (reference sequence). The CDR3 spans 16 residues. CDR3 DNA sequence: TGTGCCTGTGGCCCCCAAATGGCAGGGAATAATTCACCCCTCCACTTT. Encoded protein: CACGPQMAGNNSPLHF.

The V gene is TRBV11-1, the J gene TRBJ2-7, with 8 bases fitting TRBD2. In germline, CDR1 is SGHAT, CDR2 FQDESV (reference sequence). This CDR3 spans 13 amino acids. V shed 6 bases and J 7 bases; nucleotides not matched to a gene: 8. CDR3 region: CASRPIAGREQYF. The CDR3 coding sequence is TGTGCCAGCAGACCGATAGCGGGGAGGGAGCAGTACTTC.

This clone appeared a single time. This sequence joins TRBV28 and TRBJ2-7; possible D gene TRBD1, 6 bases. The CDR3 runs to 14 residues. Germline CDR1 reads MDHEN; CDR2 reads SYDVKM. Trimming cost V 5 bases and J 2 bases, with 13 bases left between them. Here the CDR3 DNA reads TGTGCCAGCAGTCCCCCGACAGGCACCTACGAGCAGTACTTC. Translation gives CASSPPTGTYEQYF.

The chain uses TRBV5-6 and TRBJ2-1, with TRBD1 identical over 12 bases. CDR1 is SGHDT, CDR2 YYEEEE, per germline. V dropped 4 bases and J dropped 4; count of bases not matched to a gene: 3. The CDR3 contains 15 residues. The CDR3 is CASSAGQGAYNEQFF. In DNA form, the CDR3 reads TGTGCCAGCAGCGCGGGACAGGGGGCTTACAATGAGCAGTTCTTC.

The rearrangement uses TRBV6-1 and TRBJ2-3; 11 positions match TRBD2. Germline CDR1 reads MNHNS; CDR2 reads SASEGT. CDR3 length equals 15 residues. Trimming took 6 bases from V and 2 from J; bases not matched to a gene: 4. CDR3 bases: TGTGCCAGCAGCCTGGGACTAGCGGACACAGATACGCAGTATTTT. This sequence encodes CASSLGLADTDTQYF.

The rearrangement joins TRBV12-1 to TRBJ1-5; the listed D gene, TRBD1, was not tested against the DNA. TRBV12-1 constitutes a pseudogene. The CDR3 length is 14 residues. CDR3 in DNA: TGTGCCAGCAGCTTTCGGGGACAGAATAATCCCCAGCATTTT. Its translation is CASSFRGQNNPQHF.

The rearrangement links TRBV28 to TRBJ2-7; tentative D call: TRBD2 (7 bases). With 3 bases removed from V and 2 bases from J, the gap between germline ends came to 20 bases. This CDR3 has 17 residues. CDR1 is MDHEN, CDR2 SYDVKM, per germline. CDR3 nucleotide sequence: TGTGCCAGCAGTTTCACCGGGGGGCATAGGACGGCCTACGAGCAGTACTTC. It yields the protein CASSFTGGHRTAYEQYF.

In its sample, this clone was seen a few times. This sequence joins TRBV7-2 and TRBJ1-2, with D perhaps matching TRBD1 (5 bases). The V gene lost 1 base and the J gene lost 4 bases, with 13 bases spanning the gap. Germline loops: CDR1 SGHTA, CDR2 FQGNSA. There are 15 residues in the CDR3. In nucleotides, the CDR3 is TGTGCCAGCAGCTTAGGAAGGGTGGGGCCCTATGGCTACACCTTC. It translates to CASSLGRVGPYGYTF.

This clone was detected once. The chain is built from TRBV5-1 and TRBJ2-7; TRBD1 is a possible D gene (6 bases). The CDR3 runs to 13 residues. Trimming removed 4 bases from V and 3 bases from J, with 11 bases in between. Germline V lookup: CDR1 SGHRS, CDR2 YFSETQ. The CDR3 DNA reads TGCGCCAGCAGCATTGACAGGTACTACGAGCAGTACTTC. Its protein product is CASSIDRYYEQYF.